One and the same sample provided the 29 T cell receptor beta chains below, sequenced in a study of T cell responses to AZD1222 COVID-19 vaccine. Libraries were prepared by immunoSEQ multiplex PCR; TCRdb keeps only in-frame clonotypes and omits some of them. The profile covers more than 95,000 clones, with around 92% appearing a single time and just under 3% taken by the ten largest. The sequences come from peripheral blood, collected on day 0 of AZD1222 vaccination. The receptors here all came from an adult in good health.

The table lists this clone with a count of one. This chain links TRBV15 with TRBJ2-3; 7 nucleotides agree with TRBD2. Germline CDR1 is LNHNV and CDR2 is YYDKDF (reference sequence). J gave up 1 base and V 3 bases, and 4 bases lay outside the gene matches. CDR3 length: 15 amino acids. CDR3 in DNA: TGTGCCACCAGCAGGGAACGGGGGGGCACAGATACGCAGTATTTT. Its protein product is CATSRERGGTDTQYF.

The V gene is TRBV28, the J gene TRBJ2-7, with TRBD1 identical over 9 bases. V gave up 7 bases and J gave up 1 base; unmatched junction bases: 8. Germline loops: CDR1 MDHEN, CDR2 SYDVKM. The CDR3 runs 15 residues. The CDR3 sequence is CASIPGTGISYEQYF. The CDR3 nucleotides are TGTGCCAGCATCCCCGGGACAGGGATTTCCTACGAGCAGTACTTC. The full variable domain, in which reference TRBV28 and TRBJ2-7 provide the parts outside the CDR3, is DVKVTQSSRYLVKRTGEKVFLECVQDMDHENMFWYRQDPGLGLRLIYFSYDVKMKEKGDIPEGYSVSREKKERFSLILESASTNQTSMYLCASIPGTGISYEQYFGPGTRLTVT.

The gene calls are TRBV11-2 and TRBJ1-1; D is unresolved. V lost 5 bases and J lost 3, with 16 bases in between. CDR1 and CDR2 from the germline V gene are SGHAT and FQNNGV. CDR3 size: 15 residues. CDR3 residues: CASSPRGGFDTEAFF. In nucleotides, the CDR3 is TGTGCCAGCAGCCCGCGGGGTGGGTTTGACACTGAAGCTTTCTTT.

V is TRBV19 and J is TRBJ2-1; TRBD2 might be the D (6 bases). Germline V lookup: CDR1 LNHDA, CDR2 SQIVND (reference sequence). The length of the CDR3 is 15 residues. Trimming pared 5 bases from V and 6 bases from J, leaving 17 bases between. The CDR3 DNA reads TGTGCCAGTAGTGGATGGCGGGACGACTTCAATGAGCAGTTCTTC. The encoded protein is CASSGWRDDFNEQFF.

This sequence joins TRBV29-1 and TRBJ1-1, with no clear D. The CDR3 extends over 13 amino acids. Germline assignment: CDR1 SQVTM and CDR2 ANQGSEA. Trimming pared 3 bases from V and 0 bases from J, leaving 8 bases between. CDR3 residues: CSVEPRMNTEAFF. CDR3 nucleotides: TGCAGCGTTGAGCCACGTATGAACACTGAAGCTTTCTTT.

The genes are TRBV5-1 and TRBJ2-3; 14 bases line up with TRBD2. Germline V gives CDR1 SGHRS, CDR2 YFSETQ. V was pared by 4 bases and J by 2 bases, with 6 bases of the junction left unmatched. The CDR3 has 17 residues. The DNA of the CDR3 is TGCGCCAGCAGCGGGACTAGCGGGAGTCGATTCACAGATACGCAGTATTTT. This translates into CASSGTSGSRFTDTQYF.

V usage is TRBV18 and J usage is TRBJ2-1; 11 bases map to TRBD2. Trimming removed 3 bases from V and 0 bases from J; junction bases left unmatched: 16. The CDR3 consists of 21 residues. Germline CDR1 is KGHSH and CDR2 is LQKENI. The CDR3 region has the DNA TGTGCCAGCTCACCGCGTACTAGCGGGGGACCGACTTCCAGCTCCTACAATGAGCAGTTCTTC. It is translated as CASSPRTSGGPTSSSYNEQFF.

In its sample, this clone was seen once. CDR3 in amino acids: CASSPSPELGGELFF. DNA for the CDR3: TGTGCCAGCAGTCCTAGCCCCGAGCTCGGCGGGGAGCTGTTTTTT. V is TRBV27 and J is TRBJ2-2, with a tentative D call TRBD2 (5 bases). Germline V gene sequence: CDR1 MNHEY, CDR2 SMNVEV (reference sequence). The CDR3 length is 15 residues. V dropped 5 bases and J dropped 7 bases, with 17 bases sitting between them.

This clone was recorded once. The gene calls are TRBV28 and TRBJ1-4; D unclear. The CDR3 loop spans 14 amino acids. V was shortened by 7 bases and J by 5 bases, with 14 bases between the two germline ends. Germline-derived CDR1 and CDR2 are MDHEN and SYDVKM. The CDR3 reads CASTNAGENEKLFF. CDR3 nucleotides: TGTGCCAGCACTAATGCCGGGGAGAATGAAAAACTGTTTTTT.

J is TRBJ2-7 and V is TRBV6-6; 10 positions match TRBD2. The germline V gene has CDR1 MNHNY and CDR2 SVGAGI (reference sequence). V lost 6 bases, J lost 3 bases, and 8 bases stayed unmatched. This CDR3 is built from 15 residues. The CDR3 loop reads CASSDPLAGVYEQYF. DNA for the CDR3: TGTGCCAGCAGCGACCCTCTAGCGGGAGTCTACGAGCAGTACTTC.

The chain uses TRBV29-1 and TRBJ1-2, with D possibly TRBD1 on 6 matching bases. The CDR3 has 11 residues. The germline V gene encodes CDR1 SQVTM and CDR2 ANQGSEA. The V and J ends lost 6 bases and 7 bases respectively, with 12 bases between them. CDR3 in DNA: TGCAGCGTCGGGGGGGCGGGTGGCTACACCTTC. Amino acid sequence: CSVGGAGGYTF.

The CDR3 loop reads CASSLSSAAQETQYF. The CDR3 DNA reads TGTGCCAGCAGTTTAAGTTCAGCAGCCCAAGAGACCCAGTACTTC. This chain joins TRBV27 and TRBJ2-5; no reliable D call. Trimming shortened V by 2 bases and J by 1 base, and 11 bases separated the two germline ends. CDR1 and CDR2 (germline): MNHEY, SMNVEV (reference sequence). CDR3 length: 15 amino acids.

The CDR3 DNA sequence: TGTGCCAGCAGCGAGAGGGGCCAAAGGGGGTACTACGAGCAGTACTTC. Protein product: CASSERGQRGYYEQYF. The rearrangement uses TRBV9 and TRBJ2-7, with D possibly matching TRBD1 (6 bases). This CDR3 has 16 amino acids. Germline V gives CDR1 SGDLS, CDR2 YYNGEE. The V and J ends lost 3 bases and 3 bases respectively, with 19 bases between them.

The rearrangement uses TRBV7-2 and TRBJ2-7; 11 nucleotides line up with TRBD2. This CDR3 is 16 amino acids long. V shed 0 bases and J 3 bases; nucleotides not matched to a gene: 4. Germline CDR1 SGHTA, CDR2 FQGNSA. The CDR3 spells CASSLAASGGLYEQYF. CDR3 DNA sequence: TGTGCCAGCAGCTTAGCGGCTAGCGGGGGGCTCTACGAGCAGTACTTC.

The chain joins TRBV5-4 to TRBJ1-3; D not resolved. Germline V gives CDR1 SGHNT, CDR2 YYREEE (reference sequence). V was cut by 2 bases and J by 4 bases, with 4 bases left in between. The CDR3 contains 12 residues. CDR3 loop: CASSFRGNTIYF. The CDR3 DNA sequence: TGTGCCAGCAGCTTCCGGGGAAACACCATATATTTT.

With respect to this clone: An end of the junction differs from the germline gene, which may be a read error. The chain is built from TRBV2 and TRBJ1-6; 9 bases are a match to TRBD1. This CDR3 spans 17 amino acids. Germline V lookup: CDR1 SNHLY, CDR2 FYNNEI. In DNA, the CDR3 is TGTGCCAGCAGTAAAGCTTCCGGGACAGGGAATAATTCACCCCTCCACTTT. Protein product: CASSKASGTGNNSPLHF.

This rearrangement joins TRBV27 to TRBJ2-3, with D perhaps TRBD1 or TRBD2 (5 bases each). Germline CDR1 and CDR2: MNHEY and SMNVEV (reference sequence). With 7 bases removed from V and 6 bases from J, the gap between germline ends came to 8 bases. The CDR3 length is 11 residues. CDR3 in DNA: TGTGCCAGCATCTGGGGGGATACGCAGTATTTT. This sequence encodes CASIWGDTQYF.

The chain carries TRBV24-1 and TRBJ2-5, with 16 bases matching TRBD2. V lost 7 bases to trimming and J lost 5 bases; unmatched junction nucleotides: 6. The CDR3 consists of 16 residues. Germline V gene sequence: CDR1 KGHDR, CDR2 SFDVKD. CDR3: CATSMPGLAGGETQYF. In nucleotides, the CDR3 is TGTGCCACCAGCATGCCGGGACTAGCGGGAGGGGAGACCCAGTACTTC.

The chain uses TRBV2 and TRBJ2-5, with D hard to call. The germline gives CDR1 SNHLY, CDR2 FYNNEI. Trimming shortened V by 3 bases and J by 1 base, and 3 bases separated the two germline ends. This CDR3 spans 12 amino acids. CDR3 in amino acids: CASSEVQETQYF. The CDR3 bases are TGTGCCAGCAGTGAGGTCCAAGAGACCCAGTACTTC. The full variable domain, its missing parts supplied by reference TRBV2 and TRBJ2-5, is EPEVTQTPSHQVTQMGQEVILRCVPISNHLYFYWYRQILGQKVEFLVSFYNNEISEKSEIFDDQFSVERPDGSNFTLKIRSTKLEDSAMYFCASSEVQETQYFGPGTRLLVL.

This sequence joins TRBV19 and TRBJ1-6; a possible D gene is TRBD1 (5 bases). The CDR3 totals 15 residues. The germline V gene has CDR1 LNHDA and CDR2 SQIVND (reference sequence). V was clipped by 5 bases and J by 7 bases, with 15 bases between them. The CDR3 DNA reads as TGTGCCAGTAGTCGTGTCAGGGAGGCGAATTCACCCCTCCACTTT. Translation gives CASSRVREANSPLHF.

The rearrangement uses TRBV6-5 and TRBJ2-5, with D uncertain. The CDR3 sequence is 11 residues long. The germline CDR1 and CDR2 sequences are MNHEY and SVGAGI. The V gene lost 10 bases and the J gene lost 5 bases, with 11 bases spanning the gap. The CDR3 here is CAIGARETQYF. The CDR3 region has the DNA TGTGCCATCGGAGCTAGGGAGACCCAGTACTTC.

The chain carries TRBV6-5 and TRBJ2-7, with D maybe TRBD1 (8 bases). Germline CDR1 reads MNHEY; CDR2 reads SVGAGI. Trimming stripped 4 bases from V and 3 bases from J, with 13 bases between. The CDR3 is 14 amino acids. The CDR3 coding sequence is TGTGCCAGCAGTTTACAGGGGGGGAACTACGAGCAGTACTTC. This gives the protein CASSLQGGNYEQYF.

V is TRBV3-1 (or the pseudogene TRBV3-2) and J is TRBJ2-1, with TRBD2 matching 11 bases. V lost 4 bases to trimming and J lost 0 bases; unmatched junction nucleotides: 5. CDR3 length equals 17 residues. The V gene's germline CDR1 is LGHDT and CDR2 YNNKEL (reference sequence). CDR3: CASSPRLAGTSYNEQFF. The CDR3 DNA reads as TGTGCCAGCAGCCCCCGACTAGCGGGAACCTCCTACAATGAGCAGTTCTTC.

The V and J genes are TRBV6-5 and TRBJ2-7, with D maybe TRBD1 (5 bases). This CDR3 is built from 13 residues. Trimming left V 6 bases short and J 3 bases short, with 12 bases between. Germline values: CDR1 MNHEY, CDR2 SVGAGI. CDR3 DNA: TGTGCCAGCAGCCAGACAGTCATCTACGAGCAGTACTTC. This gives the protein CASSQTVIYEQYF.

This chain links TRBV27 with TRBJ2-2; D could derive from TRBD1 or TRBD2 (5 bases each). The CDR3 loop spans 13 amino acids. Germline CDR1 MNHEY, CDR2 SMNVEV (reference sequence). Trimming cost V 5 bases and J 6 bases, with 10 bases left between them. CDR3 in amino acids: CASSPGRAGELFF. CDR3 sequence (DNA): TGTGCCAGCAGTCCGGGACGGGCCGGGGAGCTGTTTTTT.

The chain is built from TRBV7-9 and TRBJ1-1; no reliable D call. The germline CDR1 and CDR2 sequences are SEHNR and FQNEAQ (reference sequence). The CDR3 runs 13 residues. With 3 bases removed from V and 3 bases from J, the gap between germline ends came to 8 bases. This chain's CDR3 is CASSFSLDTEAFF. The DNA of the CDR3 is TGTGCCAGCAGCTTTAGTTTGGACACTGAAGCTTTCTTT. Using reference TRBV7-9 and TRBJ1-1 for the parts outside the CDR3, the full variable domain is DTGVSQNPRHKITKRGQNVTFRCDPISEHNRLYWYRQTLGQGPEFLTYFQNEAQLEKSRLLSDRFSAERPKGSFSTLEIQRTEQGDSAMYLCASSFSLDTEAFFGQGTRLTVV.

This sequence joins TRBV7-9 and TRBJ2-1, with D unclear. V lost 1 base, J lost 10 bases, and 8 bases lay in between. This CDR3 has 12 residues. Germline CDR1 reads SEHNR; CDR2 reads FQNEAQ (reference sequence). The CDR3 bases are TGTGCCAGCAGCTTAGTTAGCAGCGAGCAGTTCTTC. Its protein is CASSLVSSEQFF.

This CDR3 reads CASSDSGIYEQYF. The CDR3, as DNA: TGTGCCAGCAGTGACAGCGGGATCTACGAGCAGTACTTC. This chain joins TRBV6-1 and TRBJ2-7; the match to TRBD2 covers 7 bases. Germline CDR1 is MNHNS and CDR2 is SASEGT. CDR3 length: 13 residues. Germline trimming cut 3 bases from V and 3 bases from J; bases unmatched to any gene: 2.

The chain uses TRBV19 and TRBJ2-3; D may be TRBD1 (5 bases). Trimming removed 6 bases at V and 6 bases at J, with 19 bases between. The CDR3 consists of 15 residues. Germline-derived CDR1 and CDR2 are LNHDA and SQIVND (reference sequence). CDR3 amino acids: CASSPGRVEGDTQYF. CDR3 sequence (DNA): TGTGCCAGTAGCCCCGGCAGGGTCGAAGGGGATACGCAGTATTTT.